This TCR beta chain was recorded in a study of graft-versus-host responses after intestinal transplantation. Study-level points and caveats: Allograft graft-versus-host to host-versus-graft clonal ratios ran high in patients with graft-donor T cell macrochimerism.

This CDR3 is built from 15 residues. V lost 2 bases to trimming and J lost 2 bases, with 9 bases between them. CDR1 is LNHNV and CDR2 is YYDKDF in the germline V gene (reference sequence). Turning to this clone: What it binds is not known.

This table comes from immunoSEQ multiplex PCR, and its TCRdb copy is limited to in-frame clones, with some not included. The data show 70,000 or so clones, over 75% seen once. Material: unstimulated CD4+ T cells sorted from spleen or lymph node cells, obtained before transplant. This TCR was sampled from a human donor who was the organ donor for an intestinal transplant. The chain is built from TRBV15 and TRBJ2-2, with D unclear. This CDR3 is CATSRPPTNTGELFF. CDR3 DNA: TGTGCCACCAGCAGACCACCCACAAACACCGGGGAGCTGTTTTTT. The full variable domain, completed using reference TRBV15 and TRBJ2-2, is DAMVIQNPRYQVTQFGKPVTLSCSQTLNHNVMYWYQQKSSQAPKLLFHYYDKDFNNEADTPDNFQSRRPNTSFCFLDIRSPGLGDTAMYLCATSRPPTNTGELFFGEGSRLTVL.